This T cell receptor beta chain was documented in a study of CD8 T cells in Susac syndrome. When the RNA was reverse transcribed, random hexamers were used with an input of about 0.5 to 1 ug. The TCR beta CDR3 was amplified by immunoSEQ multiplex PCR across 54 Vbeta, 13 Jbeta. Via MiXCR, TCRdb re-called the immunoSEQ multiplex PCR reads, giving one row per CDR3 protein. The table shows approximately 110,000 distinct CDR3 sequences, with around 94% occurring only once. Germline CDR1 is DFQATT and CDR2 is SNEGSKA (reference sequence). The V gene end was trimmed by 5 bases and the J gene end by 7 bases; junction bases not matched to a gene: 11. The CDR3 length is 17 residues.

This receptor was taken from a human donor in good health. The rearrangement joins TRBV20-1 to TRBJ2-1; 16 bases are a match to TRBD2. The sequenced sample was CD4+ T cells from PBMCs. The CDR3 region has the DNA TGCAGTGCTCCCGGGACTAGCGGGAGGGCCGACGTGAATGAGCAGTTCTTC. Translating gives CSAPGTSGRADVNEQFF.